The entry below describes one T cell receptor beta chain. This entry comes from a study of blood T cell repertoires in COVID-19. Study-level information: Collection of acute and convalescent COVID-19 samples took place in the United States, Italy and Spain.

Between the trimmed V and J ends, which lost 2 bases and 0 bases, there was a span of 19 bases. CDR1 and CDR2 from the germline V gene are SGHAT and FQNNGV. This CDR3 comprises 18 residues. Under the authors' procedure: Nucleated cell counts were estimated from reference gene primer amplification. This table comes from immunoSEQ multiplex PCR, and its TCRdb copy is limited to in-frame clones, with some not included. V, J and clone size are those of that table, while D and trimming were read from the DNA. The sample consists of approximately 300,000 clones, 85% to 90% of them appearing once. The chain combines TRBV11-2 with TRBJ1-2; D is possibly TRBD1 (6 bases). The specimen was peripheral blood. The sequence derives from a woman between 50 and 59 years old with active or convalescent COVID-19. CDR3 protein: CASSLFHGQSYANYGYTF. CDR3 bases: TGTGCCAGCAGCTTATTCCATGGACAGTCCTATGCTAACTATGGCTACACCTTC.